A selection of T cell receptor beta chains follows, all from one sample in a study of CD4 and CD8 cells across lung adenocarcinoma regions. In TCRdb, the PCR reads were re-called with MiXCR into one record per CDR3 protein. Found here are about 5,000 distinct CDR3 sequences, around 62% of them singletons; the top ten hold 20% to 25%. Sample: CD4+ T cells from the center of a lung tumor. Source of these receptors: a female donor with lung adenocarcinoma. The CD4 and CD8 labels of this study may be unreliable. Both conserved end residues are part of each CDR3. A D gene is named only where the DNA matches it firmly. Rows may omit the clone size; those that give it use once, few, many or a size class.

D: TRBD1
V: TRBV7-3
size: -
J: TRBJ2-5
DNA: TGTGCCAGCAGCTACCAGGGACAGGGGAGTCAAGAGACCCAGTACTTC
CDR3: CASSYQGQGSQETQYF

D: TRBD2
V: TRBV11-3
size: -
J: TRBJ2-1
DNA: TGTGCCAGCAGTTTCGGGGCGGGAGTATACAATGAGCAGTTCTTC
CDR3: CASSFGAGVYNEQFF

D: -
V: TRBV6-4
size: -
J: TRBJ2-2
DNA: TGTGCCAGCAGGGCAGACCCTGGGCCCGGGGAGCTGTTTTTT
CDR3: CASRADPGPGELFF

D: -
V: TRBV6-1
size: few
J: TRBJ2-2
DNA: TGTGCCAGCAGTGAATCTACGGGAGTCCGGGAGCTGTTTTTT
CDR3: CASSESTGVRELFF

D: TRBD1
V: TRBV6-1
size: few
J: TRBJ2-7
DNA: TGTGCCAGCAGACGCGGACAGGGGAGGGAGCAGTACTTC
CDR3: CASRRGQGREQYF

D: TRBD1
V: TRBV7-6
size: -
J: TRBJ2-7
DNA: TGTGCCAGCAGCTTAGGCGCCGGGACAGGGACCTACGAGCAGTACTTC
CDR3: CASSLGAGTGTYEQYF

D: -
V: TRBV7-3
size: few
J: TRBJ2-5
DNA: TGTGCCAGCAGCTCTGGGGTAGGGGAGACCCAGTACTTC
CDR3: CASSSGVGETQYF

D: -
V: TRBV6-1
size: few
J: TRBJ2-1
DNA: TGTGCCAGCAGTGAGGGGTTGGTCAATGAGCAGTTCTTC
CDR3: CASSEGLVNEQFF

D: -
V: TRBV6-5
size: -
J: TRBJ1-6
DNA: TGTGCCAGCAGTTACATAGGCCTCTCGGGTTCACCCCTCCACTTT
CDR3: CASSYIGLSGSPLHF

D: TRBD2
V: TRBV6-1
size: few
J: TRBJ2-1
DNA: TGTGCCACTCGACTAGCGGGAGCTCGGAATGAGCAGTTCTTC
CDR3: CATRLAGARNEQFF

D: -
V: TRBV6-1
size: -
J: TRBJ2-6
DNA: TGTGCCAGCAGCCCCAACCGGGGACGGGATGGGGCCAACGTCCTGACTTTC
CDR3: CASSPNRGRDGANVLTF

D: -
V: TRBV6-1
size: -
J: TRBJ2-7
DNA: TGTGCCAGCAGTATCCCGGGGCCCGTATACGAGCAGTACTTC
CDR3: CASSIPGPVYEQYF

D: -
V: TRBV9
size: -
J: TRBJ1-5
DNA: TGTGCCAGCAGCGTAGTTGGCAGCGGGGAGCCCCAGCATTTT
CDR3: CASSVVGSGEPQHF

D: TRBD2
V: TRBV4-1
size: -
J: TRBJ2-1
DNA: TGCGCCAGCAGTCTAACTAGCGGGAGCTCCTACAATGAGCAGTTCTTC
CDR3: CASSLTSGSSYNEQFF

D: -
V: TRBV7-7
size: -
J: TRBJ2-5
DNA: TGTGCTAGCAGCTTACTTGCGGGGTCAGAGACCCAGTACTTC
CDR3: CASSLLAGSETQYF

D: TRBD1
V: TRBV6-5
size: -
J: TRBJ2-7
DNA: TGTGCCAGCAGTTACTCGATTGGACAGGGCGGGCACGAGCAGTACTTC
CDR3: CASSYSIGQGGHEQYF

D: -
V: TRBV6-5
size: few
J: TRBJ2-2
DNA: TGTGCCAGCAGTAACCCAGGGACCGGGGAGCTGTTTTTT
CDR3: CASSNPGTGELFF

D: -
V: TRBV6-1
size: -
J: TRBJ2-5
DNA: TGTGCCAGCAGGGGCAACGGGGGCCGTGCCCAAGAGACCCAGTACTTC
CDR3: CASRGNGGRAQETQYF

D: TRBD2
V: TRBV6-1
size: few
J: TRBJ2-5
DNA: TGTGCCAGCAGTCCCGGGTCTAGCGGGGCTGGGGAGACCCAGTACTTC
CDR3: CASSPGSSGAGETQYF

D: TRBD2
V: TRBV7-8
size: -
J: TRBJ2-1
DNA: TGTGCCAGCAGCCTTTCTGGGCTAGCGGGAGGAGGTGAGCAGTTCTTC
CDR3: CASSLSGLAGGGEQFF

D: -
V: TRBV4-1
size: -
J: TRBJ2-2
DNA: TGCGCCAGCAGCCAAGATCCATCCTTTGCCGGGGAGCTGTTTTTT
CDR3: CASSQDPSFAGELFF

D: TRBD1
V: TRBV11-3
size: -
J: TRBJ2-5
DNA: TGTGCCAGCAGTCCCGACAGGGGTGGAGGGAGAGAGACCCAGTACTTC
CDR3: CASSPDRGGGRETQYF

D: -
V: TRBV10-1
size: once
J: TRBJ2-3
DNA: TGCGCCAGGGGTGATCAGGGTGTGAGCACAGATACGCAGTATTTT
CDR3: CARGDQGVSTDTQYF

D: TRBD2
V: TRBV6-1
size: -
J: TRBJ2-7
DNA: TGTGCCAGCAGGGCCGGGACTAGCGGGAGCGCCTACGAGCAGTACTTC
CDR3: CASRAGTSGSAYEQYF